These T cell receptor beta chains were read from a single sample in a study of blood T cell repertoires in COVID-19. Here immunoSEQ multiplex PCR was the method, and the copy in TCRdb shows in-frame clones only, minus some. This repertoire shows a few hundred thousand clones, roughly 80% found once; its top ten account for nearly 20%. Sequencing input: peripheral blood. These receptors all stem from a man aged 25-45 years with active or convalescent COVID-19. The CDR3 runs from the conserved cysteine through the conserved F or W. The order of the fields is V gene, D gene, J gene, CDR3 protein, CDR3 DNA. The D gene is left open where the match is weak.

v_call: TRBV4-3; d_call: TRBD2; j_call: TRBJ2-1; cdr3_aa: CASSQSGTSGGIYEQFF; cdr3_nt: TGCGCCAGCAGCCAGTCTGGGACTAGCGGGGGTATTTATGAGCAGTTCTTC
v_call: TRBV7-9; d_call: TRBD1; j_call: TRBJ2-1; cdr3_aa: CASSLSGQGNNEQFF; cdr3_nt: TGTGCCAGCAGCTTATCGGGACAGGGAAACAATGAGCAGTTCTTC
v_call: TRBV9; d_call: TRBD2; j_call: TRBJ2-5; cdr3_aa: CASSATSGKQETQYF; cdr3_nt: TGTGCCAGCAGCGCGACTAGCGGGAAACAAGAGACCCAGTACTTC
v_call: TRBV27; d_call: .; j_call: TRBJ2-1; cdr3_aa: CASSSGGGYNEQFF; cdr3_nt: TGTGCCAGCAGTTCCGGGGGTGGCTACAATGAGCAGTTCTTC
v_call: TRBV27; d_call: .; j_call: TRBJ2-7; cdr3_aa: CASSGEGHPYYEQYF; cdr3_nt: TGTGCCAGCAGTGGGGAGGGACATCCTTACTACGAGCAGTACTTC
v_call: TRBV29-1; d_call: .; j_call: TRBJ1-3; cdr3_aa: CSVTGSLSGNTIYF; cdr3_nt: TGCAGCGTGACGGGATCCCTCTCTGGAAACACCATATATTTT
v_call: TRBV2; d_call: .; j_call: TRBJ2-1; cdr3_aa: CASNFRGNEQFF; cdr3_nt: TGTGCCAGCAATTTTAGGGGCAATGAGCAGTTCTTC
v_call: TRBV5-6; d_call: TRBD1; j_call: TRBJ1-3; cdr3_aa: CASSRDRPGSGNTIYF; cdr3_nt: TGTGCCAGCAGCCGGGACAGGCCGGGTTCAGGAAACACCATATATTTT
v_call: TRBV28; d_call: TRBD2; j_call: TRBJ2-5; cdr3_aa: CASSLPGGGPKETQYF; cdr3_nt: TGTGCCAGCAGTCTCCCGGGGGGGGGTCCGAAGGAGACCCAGTACTTC
v_call: TRBV30; d_call: .; j_call: TRBJ1-5; cdr3_aa: CAWSGTEGQPQHF; cdr3_nt: TGTGCCTGGAGTGGCACGGAGGGGCAGCCCCAGCATTTT